The 19 T cell receptor beta chains below come from one sample, sequenced in a study of blood T cell repertoires in COVID-19. Data came from immunoSEQ multiplex PCR; TCRdb stores just in-frame clones and leaves some out. Of 200,000 to 300,000 clones in the sample, 81% were seen once. Sequencing was carried out using peripheral blood. Receptors were obtained from a woman aged 80 or over with COVID-19, enrolled during active disease.

The chain is built from TRBV11-2 and TRBJ2-4; 10 nucleotides match TRBD1. The junction had 1 base not matched to a gene; V was cut back by 4 bases and J by 7 bases. CDR3 length: 13 residues. Looked up from germline, CDR1 is SGHAT and CDR2 is FQNNGV. CDR3 nucleotide sequence: TGTGCCAGCAGCTCGGACAGGGGGAACATTCAGTACTTC. Residues: CASSSDRGNIQYF.

The chain uses TRBV10-3 and TRBJ1-4; 10 bases match TRBD1. Germline V gene data show CDR1 as ENHRY and CDR2 as SYGVKD. The CDR3 totals 12 residues. Trimming at V came to 11 bases and at J to 7 bases, leaving 4 bases not matched to a gene. This chain's CDR3 is CAAGTGAEKLFF. CDR3 DNA sequence: TGTGCCGCCGGGACAGGGGCTGAAAAACTGTTTTTT.

This clone came up once. V is TRBV27 and J is TRBJ1-2, with 8 bases identical to TRBD1. Germline V gene lookup returns CDR1 MNHEY and CDR2 SMNVEV (reference sequence). This CDR3 has 13 amino acids. J lost 7 bases, V lost 2 bases, and 3 bases had no gene match. The chain's CDR3 is CASSLGRGLGYTF. In DNA, the CDR3 is TGTGCCAGCAGTTTAGGCAGGGGGCTTGGCTACACCTTC.

CDR3 loop: CASSYSGQGNYEQYF. The CDR3 DNA sequence: TGTGCCAGCAGTTACTCCGGACAGGGGAATTACGAGCAGTACTTC. This chain joins TRBV6-5 and TRBJ2-7; 9 positions agree with TRBD1. V lost 0 bases and J lost 4; bases outside the gene matches: 4. Germline assignment: CDR1 MNHEY and CDR2 SVGAGI. The CDR3 is made up of 15 amino acids.

V is TRBV5-1 and J is TRBJ2-3; unclear D gene. The ends were cut back, 2 bases at V and 2 bases at J, with 9 bases in the middle. Per germline, CDR1 SGHRS and CDR2 YFSETQ. CDR3 size: 14 residues. This CDR3 reads CASSFQKTTDTQYF. The CDR3 bases are TGCGCCAGCAGCTTTCAGAAAACCACAGATACGCAGTATTTT.

This clone was counted a few times. CDR3: CASSLDWDSAGHF. CDR3 coding DNA: TGTGCCAGCAGCTTAGATTGGGACAGTGCAGGGCATTTT. The rearrangement links TRBV7-2 to TRBJ1-5; 7 nucleotides align to TRBD1. From germline, CDR1 is SGHTA and CDR2 FQGNSA. With V trimmed by 1 base and J by 15 bases, 9 bases remained unmatched. The CDR3 has 13 residues.

The CDR3 here is CAISESSGGAQPQHF. The CDR3 DNA reads as TGTGCCATCAGTGAGTCATCAGGGGGCGCGCAGCCCCAGCATTTT. The chain has TRBV10-3 and TRBJ1-5, with TRBD1 identical over 8 bases. With V trimmed by 0 bases and J by 7 bases, 5 bases remained unmatched. This CDR3 spans 15 amino acids. Germline loops: CDR1 ENHRY, CDR2 SYGVKD.

The V gene is TRBV10-2, the J gene TRBJ2-7; D not certain. This CDR3 comprises 13 residues. The germline V and J ends were trimmed by 4 bases and 3 bases, with 10 bases remaining between them. Germline CDR1 reads WSHSY; CDR2 reads SAAADI. The chain's CDR3 is CASSVTEYYEQYF. The CDR3 DNA reads TGCGCCAGCAGTGTTACAGAGTACTACGAGCAGTACTTC.

The V call is TRBV4-2, the J call TRBJ1-5; TRBD1 agrees at 7 bases. The CDR3 runs 16 residues. The germline V gene encodes CDR1 LGHNA and CDR2 YNFKEQ. V lost 2 bases to trimming and J lost 2 bases; unmatched junction nucleotides: 6. DNA of the CDR3: TGTGCCAGCAGCCAACTCCCCGGGACAGGCAATCAGCCCCAGCATTTT. This translates into CASSQLPGTGNQPQHF.

The chain has TRBV9 and TRBJ1-3; D is unresolved. V was pared by 3 bases and J by 2 bases, with 9 bases between. Germline lookup yields CDR1 SGDLS and CDR2 YYNGEE. CDR3 length equals 14 residues. This CDR3 reads CASSAPGPGNTIYF. The CDR3 DNA reads TGTGCCAGCAGCGCCCCCGGTCCTGGAAACACCATATATTTT.

J is TRBJ1-2 and V is TRBV9; 9 bases agree with TRBD1. CDR1 and CDR2 from the germline V gene are SGDLS and YYNGEE. This CDR3 is built from 14 residues. V shed 3 bases and J 4 bases; nucleotides not matched to a gene: 4. In nucleotides, the CDR3 is TGTGCCAGCAGCGGAACAGGGGGCTTCTATGGCTACACCTTC. Protein sequence: CASSGTGGFYGYTF.

The rearrangement joins TRBV28 to TRBJ1-5; D gene ambiguous. The CDR3 contains 15 residues. CDR1 and CDR2 from the germline V gene are MDHEN and SYDVKM. Trimming pared 5 bases from V and 1 base from J, leaving 12 bases between. CDR3 amino acids: CASSPIRGSNQPQHF. In nucleotides, the CDR3 is TGTGCCAGCAGTCCGATCCGCGGGAGCAATCAGCCCCAGCATTTT. Looking up the rest from reference TRBV28 and TRBJ1-5 gives the full variable domain: DVKVTQSSRYLVKRTGEKVFLECVQDMDHENMFWYRQDPGLGLRLIYFSYDVKMKEKGDIPEGYSVSREKKERFSLILESASTNQTSMYLCASSPIRGSNQPQHFGDGTRLSIL.

This clone was detected only a few times. This chain joins TRBV6-5 and TRBJ1-2; D is unresolved. With 7 bases removed from V and 5 bases from J, the gap between germline ends came to 14 bases. Germline CDR1 and CDR2: MNHEY and SVGAGI. This CDR3 comprises 13 residues. The chain's CDR3 is CASTFTPAYGYTF. CDR3 in DNA: TGTGCCAGCACCTTTACGCCCGCGTATGGCTACACCTTC.

V is TRBV27 and J is TRBJ1-6; D might be TRBD1 (6 bases). Germline values: CDR1 MNHEY, CDR2 SMNVEV (reference sequence). Trimming left V 6 bases short and J 4 bases short, with 10 bases between. CDR3 length: 14 residues. The CDR3 is CASSSGTYNSPLHF. The CDR3 DNA is TGTGCCAGCAGCTCAGGGACATATAATTCACCCCTCCACTTT.

In this sample, this clone turned up once. The rearrangement links TRBV18 to TRBJ2-5; D perhaps matches TRBD2 (6 bases). Between the trimmed V and J ends, which lost 3 bases and 4 bases, there was a span of 9 bases. Germline loops: CDR1 KGHSH, CDR2 LQKENI. The CDR3 contains 13 residues. The CDR3 bases are TGTGCCAGCTCACCGACCGGGGGAGAGACCCAGTACTTC. It encodes CASSPTGGETQYF.

This chain links TRBV7-9 with TRBJ1-5, with D unclear. Germline V lookup: CDR1 SEHNR, CDR2 FQNEAQ (reference sequence). CDR3 size: 12 residues. Between the trimmed V and J ends, which lost 3 bases and 8 bases, there was a span of 8 bases. For the CDR3, the DNA is TGTGCCAGCAGCTTCAGTGATGAGCCCCAGCATTTT. It codes for CASSFSDEPQHF.

This clone has only one observation. V gene TRBV30 combines with J gene TRBJ1-4, with D perhaps matching TRBD1 (6 bases). Germline CDR1 reads GTSNPN; CDR2 reads SVGIG (reference sequence). Trimming removed 1 base at V and 8 bases at J, with 11 bases between. The CDR3 totals 13 residues. CDR3 region: CAWSARTVEKLFF. In DNA form, the CDR3 reads TGTGCCTGGAGTGCCAGGACAGTCGAAAAACTGTTTTTT.

The table lists this clone with a count of one. V gene TRBV20-1 combines with J gene TRBJ1-5, with 8 bases aligning to TRBD1. This CDR3 contains 10 residues. From germline, CDR1 is DFQATT and CDR2 SNEGSKA (reference sequence). V gave up 6 bases and J gave up 11 bases; unmatched junction bases: 3. The CDR3 reads CSAWTGTQHF. In DNA form, the CDR3 reads TGCAGTGCGTGGACAGGGACCCAGCATTTT.

V gene TRBV6-5 combines with J gene TRBJ1-2; unclear D gene. V lost 7 bases and J 8 bases, leaving 8 bases between the germline ends. Looked up from germline, CDR1 is MNHEY and CDR2 is SVGAGI. There are 10 residues in the CDR3. The CDR3 region is CASMRFGYTF. Written as DNA, the CDR3 is TGTGCCAGCATGAGGTTCGGCTACACCTTC.